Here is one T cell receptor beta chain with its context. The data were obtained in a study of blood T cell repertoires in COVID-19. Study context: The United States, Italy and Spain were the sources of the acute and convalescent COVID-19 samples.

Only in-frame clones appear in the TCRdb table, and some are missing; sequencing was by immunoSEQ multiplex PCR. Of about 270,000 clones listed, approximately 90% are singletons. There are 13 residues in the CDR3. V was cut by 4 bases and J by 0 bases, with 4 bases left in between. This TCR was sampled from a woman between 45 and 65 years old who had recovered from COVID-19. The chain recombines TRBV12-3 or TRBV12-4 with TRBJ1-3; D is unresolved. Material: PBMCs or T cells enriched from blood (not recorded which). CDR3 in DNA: TGTGCCAGCAGTTGGAGCTCTGGAAACACCATATATTTT. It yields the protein CASSWSSGNTIYF.